This T cell receptor beta chain originates from a study of blood T cell repertoires in COVID-19. As for the study in general: The samples span acute and convalescent COVID-19 from the United States, Italy and Spain. Sources were T cells, B-cell-depleted T cells, or PBMCs; the material itself was cDNA or gDNA.

Study processing details: Reference gene primer amplification in the assay estimated nucleated cell counts. The method was immunoSEQ multiplex PCR; TCRdb's version includes in-frame clones alone and lacks a portion of them. V and J calls and clone size are those listed in that table; D and trimming were worked out from the DNA. The table includes about 320,000 clones, around 83% detected once. The CDR3 totals 13 residues. V was pared by 7 bases and J by 4 bases, with 11 bases between. This TCR was recovered from a woman aged 45-59 years with acute or convalescent COVID-19. The chain recombines TRBV12-3 or TRBV12-4 with TRBJ2-1, with D possibly TRBD2 on 6 matching bases. What was sequenced was peripheral blood. The CDR3 region is CASTGTSYNEQFF. The CDR3 coding sequence is TGTGCCAGCACTGGGACTTCATACAATGAGCAGTTCTTC.